The next 24 T cell receptor beta chains were all read from a single sample in a study of blood T cells in healthy people across ages. Alongside a J-beta primer mix, a sample-barcoded 5' primer served in a second PCR lasting about 7 to 11 cycles. TCRdb redid the calling of the 5' RACE reads with MiXCR, one entry per CDR3 protein. The sample consists of approximately 800,000 distinct CDR3 sequences, 20% to 30% of them appearing once. This sample was also put to use in a study of T cells of mothers and their children.

The sequencing sample was made of blood. These receptor sequences come from a boy under 18 in good health.

This clonotype occurred a few times. The chain has TRBV6-1 and TRBJ1-2; possibly TRBD1 for D (6 bases). The CDR3 is 14 residues long. Germline assignment: CDR1 MNHNS and CDR2 SASEGT. Trimming took 2 bases from V and 7 from J, leaving 14 bases between them. The CDR3 DNA is TGTGCCAGCAGTGAATTATCAGGGGCCGGTGGCTACACCTTC. It is translated as CASSELSGAGGYTF.

This clonotype appeared a few times. The final CDR3 position lacks the conserved phenylalanine or tryptophan, pointing to a likely read error. This sequence joins TRBV6-2 or TRBV6-3 and TRBJ2-7, with D possibly matching TRBD1 (6 bases). Germline V gene sequence: CDR1 MNHEY, CDR2 SVGEGT. The CDR3 is 14 residues long. V was cut by 6 bases and J by 3 bases, with 15 bases left in between. This CDR3 is CASSEDDRRYEQYL. The DNA of the CDR3 is TGTGCCAGCAGCGAAGACGACAGGCGCTACGAGCAGTACCTC.

This sequence joins TRBV28 and TRBJ2-1, with D possibly being TRBD1 or TRBD2 (5 bases each). CDR1 is MDHEN and CDR2 is SYDVKM in the germline V gene. Trimming stripped 5 bases from V and 8 bases from J, with 16 bases between. CDR3 length: 14 residues. In DNA, the CDR3 is TGTGCCAGCAGTCAACTTCGAGGGGCGGATGAGCAGTTCTTC. Encoded protein: CASSQLRGADEQFF.

The chain has TRBV4-1 and TRBJ2-1; D call uncertain. From germline, CDR1 is MGHRA and CDR2 YSYEKL. V shed 1 base and J shed 5 bases, with 15 bases lying between them. This CDR3 region has 16 residues. The CDR3 region has the DNA TGCGCCAGCAGCCAAGTCACCCTAATCATCGACAATGAGCAGTTCTTC. Its protein is CASSQVTLIIDNEQFF.

This clonotype was observed a few times. An end of the junction differs from the germline gene, which may be a read error. This sequence joins TRBV7-8 and TRBJ2-5, with a tentative D call TRBD2 (6 bases). Germline V gene sequence: CDR1 SGHVS, CDR2 FQNEAQ. The CDR3 loop spans 13 amino acids. The CDR3 DNA is TGTGCCAGCAGATTAGAGGTTATAGCGGCCCCGTTCTTC. Its protein product is CASRLEVIAAPFF.

The sample holds a few counts of this clonotype. This sequence joins TRBV11-2 and TRBJ2-4, with D perhaps TRBD1 (6 bases). V lost 3 bases to trimming and J lost 10 bases, with 13 bases between them. Germline V gene sequence: CDR1 SGHAT, CDR2 FQNNGV. The CDR3 runs 13 residues. The CDR3 loop is CASSFISQGIQYF. The CDR3 coding sequence is TGTGCCAGCAGCTTCATCTCACAGGGTATTCAGTACTTC.

V usage is TRBV5-5 and J usage is TRBJ2-1, with TRBD1 identical over 8 bases. J was trimmed by 6 bases and V by 5 bases; bases with no gene match: 10. This CDR3 is built from 15 residues. The germline V gene encodes CDR1 SGHKS and CDR2 YYEKEE (reference sequence). For the CDR3, the DNA is TGTGCCAGCAGGCCCGGGACAGGAATCTTCAATGAGCAGTTCTTC. Translating it yields CASRPGTGIFNEQFF.

This clonotype was seen only a few times. This chain joins TRBV29-1 and TRBJ1-1, with D possibly matching TRBD1 (6 bases). Trimming shortened V by 6 bases and J by 2 bases, and 13 bases separated the two germline ends. The CDR3 totals 13 residues. Looked up from germline, CDR1 is SQVTM and CDR2 is ANQGSEA. For the CDR3, the DNA is TGCAGCGTGCGAACGGACAGTAACACTGAAGCTTTCTTT. Translating gives CSVRTDSNTEAFF.

In its sample, this clonotype was seen a few times. The chain joins TRBV5-1 to TRBJ2-5; 8 positions match TRBD2. CDR3 length: 15 residues. V lost 0 bases and J lost 5; bases outside the gene matches: 6. Germline CDR1 and CDR2: SGHRS and YFSETQ. This CDR3 reads CASSLDVTSVETQYF. CDR3 DNA: TGCGCCAGCAGCTTGGATGTGACTAGCGTGGAGACCCAGTACTTC.

The rearrangement links TRBV24-1 to TRBJ1-1; 8 bases are a match to TRBD1. Germline assignment: CDR1 KGHDR and CDR2 SFDVKD. Unmatched junction bases numbered 2, after V lost 9 bases and J lost 0 bases. This CDR3 region has 13 residues. This CDR3 is CATGTGMNTEAFF. The CDR3 DNA follows: TGTGCCACCGGGACAGGCATGAACACTGAAGCTTTCTTT.

The chain links TRBV5-1 to TRBJ2-5; no clear D. Trimming shortened V by 4 bases and J by 2 bases, and 9 bases separated the two germline ends. Germline V lookup: CDR1 SGHRS, CDR2 YFSETQ. The CDR3 loop spans 13 amino acids. CDR3 nucleotides: TGCGCCAGCAGCACCGGGCCTCAAGAGACCCAGTACTTC. It is translated as CASSTGPQETQYF.

To note about this clonotype: The junction shows a germline mismatch at one end, possibly a read error. This sequence joins TRBV29-1 and TRBJ2-1; D uncertain. The germline V gene encodes CDR1 SQVTM and CDR2 ANQGSEA. This CDR3 is built from 16 residues. CDR3 sequence reads: CSVEDQAPSSYNEQLF. CDR3 bases: TGCAGCGTTGAAGATCAGGCGCCGAGCTCCTACAATGAGCAGCTCTTC.

The table lists this clonotype with a few counts. The genes are TRBV28 and TRBJ1-6, with 8 bases identical to TRBD1. Unmatched junction bases numbered 11, after V lost 6 bases and J lost 10 bases. This CDR3 is 15 amino acids long. Germline V CDR1 and CDR2: MDHEN, SYDVKM. The CDR3 DNA follows: TGTGCCAGCAGCGATAGGACAGGGTGGGGGTCACCCCTCCACTTT. Protein sequence: CASSDRTGWGSPLHF. Drawing the rest from reference TRBV28 and TRBJ1-6, the complete variable domain is DVKVTQSSRYLVKRTGEKVFLECVQDMDHENMFWYRQDPGLGLRLIYFSYDVKMKEKGDIPEGYSVSREKKERFSLILESASTNQTSMYLCASSDRTGWGSPLHFGNGTRLTVT.

In its sample, this clonotype was seen a few times. The chain is built from TRBV4-3 and TRBJ1-2; D not resolved. In germline, CDR1 is LGHNA, CDR2 YSLEER. Trimming left V 0 bases short and J 8 bases short, with 16 bases between. The CDR3 sequence is 15 residues long. The CDR3 DNA follows: TGCGCCAGCAGCCAAGATCTTAAGGAGGGTGCCGGCTACACCTTC. As protein: CASSQDLKEGAGYTF.

The chain joins TRBV6-5 to TRBJ2-5; D ambiguous. Germline loops: CDR1 MNHEY, CDR2 SVGAGI. V dropped 6 bases and J dropped 0 bases, with 14 bases sitting between them. The CDR3 is 15 amino acids. The CDR3 spells CASSSDGRYQETQYF. The CDR3, as DNA: TGTGCCAGCAGCTCCGATGGCAGGTACCAAGAGACCCAGTACTTC.

This chain links TRBV15 with TRBJ2-7; 8 positions match TRBD1. The CDR3 is 15 amino acids. Trimming cost V 3 bases and J 2 bases; bases outside gene matches: 6. From germline, CDR1 is LNHNV and CDR2 YYDKDF (reference sequence). CDR3 bases: TGTGCCACCAGCAGGACTCGACAGGGGACCTACGAGCAGTACTTC. This encodes CATSRTRQGTYEQYF.

Note on this clonotype: An end of the junction differs from the germline gene, which may be a read error. This rearrangement joins TRBV7-2 to TRBJ2-3, with 9 bases identical to TRBD2. Germline CDR1 and CDR2: SGHTA and FQGNSA. This CDR3 spans 17 amino acids. The CDR3 sequence: CASSLEVRTSGTDTQYF. As DNA, the CDR3 is TGTGCCAGCAGTTTAGAAGTTAGGACTAGCGGCACAGATACGCAGTATTTT.

The rearrangement uses TRBV6-2 or TRBV6-3 and TRBJ1-1, with a possible D match to TRBD1 (6 bases). Germline CDR1 is MNHEY and CDR2 is SVGEGT. Deletions cut 5 bases from V and 4 bases from J, with 17 bases between. The CDR3 has 15 amino acids. CDR3 in DNA: TGTGCCAGCAGTCGCGGGGCAGGGGCAGGCACTGAAGCTTTCTTT. Encoded protein: CASSRGAGAGTEAFF.

This sequence joins TRBV4-1 and TRBJ2-2, with D unresolved. Germline V gene lookup returns CDR1 MGHRA and CDR2 YSYEKL. The CDR3 is 14 residues long. The germline V and J ends were trimmed by 3 bases and 2 bases, with 7 bases remaining between them. For the CDR3, the DNA is TGCGCCAGCAGCCACGACTTTAACACCGGGGAGCTGTTTTTT. It is translated as CASSHDFNTGELFF.

This clonotype came up once. The gene calls are TRBV7-2 and TRBJ2-3; 12 nucleotides match TRBD2. The CDR3 length is 15 residues. CDR1 and CDR2 (germline): SGHTA, FQGNSA. Germline trimming cut 5 bases from V and 5 bases from J; bases unmatched to any gene: 5. The CDR3 region has the DNA TGTGCCAGCAGCCGACGGACTAGCGGGATAGATACGCAGTATTTT. It encodes CASSRRTSGIDTQYF.

This clonotype was seen many times. V usage is TRBV5-1 and J usage is TRBJ2-5, with D possibly being TRBD1 (5 bases). V was shortened by 1 base and J by 3 bases, with 7 bases between the two germline ends. The CDR3 has 13 residues. Germline V gene data show CDR1 as SGHRS and CDR2 as YFSETQ. The CDR3 region has the DNA TGCGCCAGCAGCTTGCAGGGAAAAGAGACCCAGTACTTC. It translates to CASSLQGKETQYF. The full variable domain, completed using reference TRBV5-1 and TRBJ2-5, is KAGVTQTPRYLIKTRGQQVTLSCSPISGHRSVSWYQQTPGQGLQFLFEYFSETQRNKGNFPGRFSGRQFSNSRSEMNVSTLELGDSALYLCASSLQGKETQYFGPGTRLLVL.

This clonotype has just a few counts. This chain links TRBV20-1 with TRBJ2-7; 9 nucleotides align to TRBD2. CDR1 and CDR2 (germline): DFQATT, SNEGSKA (reference sequence). After removal of 0 bases from V and 6 bases from J, the junction contained 9 bases not matched to a gene. This CDR3 is 15 amino acids long. The CDR3 coding sequence is TGCAGTGCTAGAGATCATGGCGGGAGGGCCCGCGAGCAGTACTTC. As protein: CSARDHGGRAREQYF.

This clonotype was seen a handful of times. The chain uses TRBV29-1 and TRBJ2-3; tentatively, D is TRBD1 (5 bases). The CDR3 has 12 residues. Germline V gene lookup returns CDR1 SQVTM and CDR2 ANQGSEA. V was pared by 5 bases and J by 2 bases, with 8 bases between. CDR3 nucleotide sequence: TGCAGCGTTCAGGGCTTCACAGATACGCAGTATTTT. This sequence encodes CSVQGFTDTQYF.

On this clonotype: Since a much larger clone is just one base distant, this may be a read error. The rearrangement links TRBV28 to TRBJ2-1; 9 positions agree with TRBD2. CDR3 size: 15 residues. In germline, CDR1 is MDHEN, CDR2 SYDVKM. The J segment lost 0 bases and the V segment lost 6 bases, leaving 3 bases of the junction unmatched. CDR3 nucleotides: TGTGCCAGCAGGGGTAGCGGGAGCTCCTACAATGAGCAGTTCTTC. Protein product: CASRGSGSSYNEQFF.